This note documents a single TCR beta chain sequence. As yet, its antigen is unknown. This entry belongs to a study of T-cell memory formation after mild COVID-19. Whole-study findings and limits: Researchers found some responding clones in pre-infection memory, a sign that cross-reactive memory joined. The authors did not confirm SARS-CoV-2 specificity of second-wave clones peaking day 37.

This CDR3 region has 16 residues. Germline assignment: CDR1 SGHNT and CDR2 YENEEA. Unmatched junction bases numbered 8, after V lost 5 bases and J lost 4 bases. A 5'RACE reaction primed in the constant segment made cDNA libraries of TCR alpha and TCR beta, and these carried sample barcodes and UMIs. In TCRdb, the 5' RACE reads were re-called with MiXCR into one record per CDR3 protein. Here the sample spans 410,000 or so distinct CDR3 sequences, 23% being singletons. Input material: PBMCs or a T cell subset sorted from them (not recorded which). The gene calls are TRBV11-3 and TRBJ2-3; 11 bases match TRBD2. The clonotype comes from an adult woman who had mild COVID-19 (a few samples of this study predate the infection). Cell type and time point are not known. CDR3 protein: CASSAGTSGGSDTQYF. The DNA of the CDR3 is TGTGCCAGCAGCGCCGGGACTAGCGGCGGTTCAGATACGCAGTATTTT.